This TCR beta chain was identified during a study of cytomegalovirus exposure and HLA in healthy donors (dated by TCRdb to 2017 to 2019). About the study as a whole: According to an earlier analysis of 450 to 650 of the donors, about 179 million T cells yielded some 110 million unique TCR beta sequences and 250 to 350 Gb of sequence data. Because of strong linkage in the cohort, roughly five DR-DQ haplotypes were treated as single units for association and clustering. All discovery cohort repertoires had been generated on a single sequencing platform. Typing coverage differed by locus: A, B, C, DRB1 and DQB1 were typed in roughly 620-630 donors, DQA1 in about 510, DPA1 in 600 to 610, and DPB1 in around 440. The study aimed to test whether cataloging public T cell receptors could reveal signatures of past pathogen exposure. Genome-wide SNP genotypes for about 65% of the 666 donors were used in a later genetic analysis, which treated that subset as a discovery cohort. In addition to the first cohort of 650 to 800 subjects, a separate validation cohort of 120 different subjects was used. The study profiled the T cell repertoires of 550 to 700 subjects by immunosequencing and related them to cytomegalovirus serostatus. Across around 400 genotyped donors of the cohort, an average of approximately 220,000 unique TCR beta nucleotide sequences per donor were sequenced, and 15% to 20% of those sequences were non-productive. High-throughput TCR immunosequencing, statistical association of individual TCRs with disease status, and machine learning were combined to predict cytomegalovirus infection status. To decide whether each TCR beta V gene segment behaved as functional or pseudogenic, an earlier analysis of 587 of the donors relied on high-throughput TCR beta sequencing. Rather than drawing on any new phenotypic data, the later analysis identified candidate immune exposures from TCR beta sequences and the way those sequences occurred across donors. Alongside the repertoire data, information on donor age, sex, ethnicity and CMV serostatus was compiled. A later analysis re-examined previously published TCR beta repertoires from more than 550 donors and added high-resolution HLA genotyping to investigate patterns of TCR occurrence. HLA typing included class I and class II loci at four-digit resolution. The genetic ancestry cluster associated with self-reported Caucasian donors included roughly four fifths of the approximately 410 genotyped donors. Roughly 300 gigabases of sequencing data and roughly 90 million unique TCR sequences were included in an early release covering around 600 HLA-typed donors. The research as a whole found: It was suggested by the authors that the approach could potentially be generalized to other disease states and immunological phenotypes. Broadly in line with IMGT annotations, most TCR beta V segments showed up in productive rearrangements about 87% or about 30% of the time in an earlier analysis of 450 to 600 of the donors. In a later genetic analysis, a missense DCLRE1C variant was associated with V-gene and J-gene trimming of TCR beta chains, and the association was replicated in an independent cohort. The classifier was reported to diagnose cytomegalovirus status with high specificity and sensitivity in both the original cohort and the validation cohort. A later genetic analysis reported fewer N-insertions in productive TCRs among donors in an Asian-associated ancestry cluster than the roughly 650-donor mean. Roughly uniform sequencing depth across donors was assumed in presence/absence analyses, although this assumption may not hold. Immune exposure information for the cohort was limited to CMV serostatus. Some IMGT-functional V segments, including TRBV6-2 and TRBV6-3, could not be told apart with the 87-base-pair reads, so those segments were excluded. A later analysis found that most CMV-associated TCR beta chains appeared HLA-restricted, with HLA associations seemingly driven largely by CMV exposure. In the study, 150 to 200 TCR beta chains were listed as associated with cytomegalovirus. In a later analysis, 16,951 TCR beta sequences were associated with specific HLA alleles at a false discovery rate of 0.05. A further reported finding was that TCR beta sequences accurately predicted the HLA-A and HLA-B alleles for most subjects in the first cohort. A later analysis reported that several top co-occurrence clusters appeared linked to parvovirus B19, influenza, CMV and Epstein-Barr virus. Because counts were too low, seventeen rarely observed V segments, including chromosome 9 orphons, were excluded from the earlier analysis of around 590 of the donors. Because HLA typing was missing for some donors at each locus, association tests included only the typed subset. In a later analysis, TCR association rates were found to vary across HLA loci, with the most associated TCRs seen for DRB1 alleles and the fewest for HLA-C alleles. This cohort had only TCR beta chains sequenced, and the lack of alpha or paired-chain data limited which features could be detected. A cluster of highly shared sequence variants was judged likely to be a technical artifact of the sequencing pipeline. Most TCR sequences were seen in very few donors, while some public TCRs were found in many individuals. In a later analysis, HLA-associated TCR beta chains showed more clonal expansion and lower generation probabilities than non-associated chains that were equally common. Assigning TCR associations to individual alleles was difficult when HLA alleles, especially DR and DQ, strongly co-occurred. Linkage disequilibrium might explain the correlated functional status among segregating V segments, but an unknown experimental factor could not be excluded. A few of the identified cytomegalovirus-associated TCR beta chains were confirmed in vitro to be specific for cytomegalovirus antigens.

To prepare the library, the immunoSEQ multiplex PCR assay was applied. For the multiplex PCR, a mixture combining 60 forward primers for TCR Vbeta segments and 13 reverse primers for TCR Jbeta segments was used. Amplification of the CDR3 region of rearranged TCR beta genes was performed with a multiplex PCR assay on genomic DNA. Amplified TCR beta libraries were sequenced as 87-base-pair reads on the Illumina HiSeq System. Regarding the original processing steps: A later analysis tallied some 79 million unique TCR beta chains across the 666 repertoires, and approximately 9.9 million of those chains were shared by two or more donors. To remove PCR and sequencing errors, raw reads were error-corrected and collapsed into unique sequences using a nearest-neighbor algorithm that merged closely related sequences. Alignment of CDR3 sequences to IMGT reference sequences was used to assign V, D and J gene segments. Each retained sequence needed at least a six-nucleotide match to both a V gene segment and a J gene segment. Rearrangements were classified as productive when the CDR3 lacked stop codons and remained in frame with V and J, and all other rearrangements were classified as non-productive. Following IMGT convention, CDR3 was defined as the stretch from the second conserved V-encoded cysteine up to the conserved J-encoded phenylalanine. The earlier analysis of a few hundred of the donors excluded any sequence lacking an unambiguous match to a single V gene segment. An earlier analysis of under 750 of the donors called V segments functional above 56.7% productive rearrangements and segregating when the between-donor standard deviation exceeded 5%. A statistical classification framework was developed to diagnose cytomegalovirus status using the catalog of TCR beta chain sequences. In a later analysis, TCR nucleotide sequences were compared against IMGT/GENE-DB human TR gene sequences so that V and J genes could be assigned. In a later analysis, CDR3 sequences and most-parsimonious VDJ recombination scenarios were assigned using the TCRdist pipeline. In a later analysis, each TCR beta chain was defined by its CDR3 amino acid sequence together with its V-gene family, and reads lacking a unique V-gene family were excluded. As a way to deal with suspected cross-contamination and a sequencing artifact, a later analysis dropped roughly 620 nucleotide sequences that were highly shared and had low generation probability. In a later analysis, a clonal expansion index for each public chain was calculated from normalized within-repertoire ranks of inferred template counts. Generation probabilities in a later analysis came from a VDJ recombination model fitted to out-of-frame rearrangements, and those results were checked against IGoR. A later analysis scored TCR-TCR, TCR-HLA and TCR-CMV co-occurrence with hypergeometric tests, applying a repertoire-size bias correction to TCR pairs. To estimate false discovery rates, a later analysis permuted the HLA or CMV assignments 20 times. In a later analysis, co-occurring TCRs were grouped with DBSCAN, and TCRdist sequence similarity was added when clustering was performed within HLA-allele-positive subsets. For co-occurrence clustering, repertoires with fewer than 30,000 or more than 120,000 public chains were excluded, along with five repertoires with anomalous nucleotide sharing. The immuneACCESS repertoire file appears here via TCRdb, limited to in-frame rearrangements. These files lack a portion of the clones; in checked studies, under half of the deficit traces to unresolved V genes, and the cause of the others is not known. V, J and clone size are taken as reported in that table, and D and trimming were inferred from the DNA itself. Present in this sample are 150,000 to 200,000 clones, almost 80% of which were seen just once. 9.5% to 10% of the sample is in the top ten clones.

This clone was recorded once. Its antigen is currently not known. Base qualities were left out, and no much larger clone turns up one base away. The cohort comprised 710 or so healthy bone marrow donors. All cohort members were sampled while nominally healthy, although unrecorded immune exposures were likely present. The donor tested CMV seropositive and was one of the 289 seropositive cohort members. A peripheral blood sample was provided by each donor, and peripheral blood mononuclear cells were used for TCR beta sequencing. Genomic DNA was extracted from the blood cell samples with the Qiagen DNeasy Blood Extraction Kit. CDR1 and CDR2 (LGHNA, YNFKEQ) derive from the germline V gene. From the cysteine through the phenylalanine, the CDR3 covers 15 amino acids. Only the CDR3 portion is preserved as DNA: 45 bases, with reading frame beginning at the first base. V and J are truncated by 4 bases and 9 bases respectively, leaving an intervening sequence of 19 bases.

Sequenced input: PBMCs. This receptor was identified in a man between 18 and 35 years old in good health and CMV-seropositive. Rearrangement joined TRBV4-2 to TRBJ2-1, and possibly TRBD2, on 6 matching bases. The DNA sequence follows: TGTGCCAGCAGCCTCCGGGACTTTGGGCCCGGTGAGCAGTTCTTC. It specifies CASSLRDFGPGEQFF.